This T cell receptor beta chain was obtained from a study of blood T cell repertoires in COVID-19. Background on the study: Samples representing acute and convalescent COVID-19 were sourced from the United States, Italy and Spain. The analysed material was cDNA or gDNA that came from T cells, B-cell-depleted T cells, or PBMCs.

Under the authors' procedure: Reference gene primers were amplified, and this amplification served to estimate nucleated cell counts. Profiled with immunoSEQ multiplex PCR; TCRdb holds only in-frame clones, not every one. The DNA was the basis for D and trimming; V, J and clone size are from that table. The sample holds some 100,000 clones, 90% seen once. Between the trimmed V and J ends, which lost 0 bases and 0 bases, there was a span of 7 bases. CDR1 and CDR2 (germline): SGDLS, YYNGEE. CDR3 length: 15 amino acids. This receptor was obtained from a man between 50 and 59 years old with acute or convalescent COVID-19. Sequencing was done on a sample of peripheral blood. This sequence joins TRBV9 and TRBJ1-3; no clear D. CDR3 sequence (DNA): TGTGCCAGCAGCGTAGGTGAGAGCTCTGGAAACACCATATATTTT. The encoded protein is CASSVGESSGNTIYF.